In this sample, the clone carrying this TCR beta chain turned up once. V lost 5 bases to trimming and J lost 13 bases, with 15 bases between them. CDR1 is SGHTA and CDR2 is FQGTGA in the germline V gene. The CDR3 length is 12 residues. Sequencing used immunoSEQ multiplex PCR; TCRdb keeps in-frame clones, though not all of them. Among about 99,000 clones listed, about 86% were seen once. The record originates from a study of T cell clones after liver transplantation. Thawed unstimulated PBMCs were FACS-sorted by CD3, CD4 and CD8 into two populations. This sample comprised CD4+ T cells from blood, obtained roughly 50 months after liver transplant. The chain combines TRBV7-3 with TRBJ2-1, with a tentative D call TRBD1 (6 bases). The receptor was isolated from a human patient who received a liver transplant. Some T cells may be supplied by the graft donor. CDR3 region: CASSPLQGGQFF. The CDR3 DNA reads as TGTGCCAGCAGCCCCTTACAGGGTGGCCAGTTCTTC.